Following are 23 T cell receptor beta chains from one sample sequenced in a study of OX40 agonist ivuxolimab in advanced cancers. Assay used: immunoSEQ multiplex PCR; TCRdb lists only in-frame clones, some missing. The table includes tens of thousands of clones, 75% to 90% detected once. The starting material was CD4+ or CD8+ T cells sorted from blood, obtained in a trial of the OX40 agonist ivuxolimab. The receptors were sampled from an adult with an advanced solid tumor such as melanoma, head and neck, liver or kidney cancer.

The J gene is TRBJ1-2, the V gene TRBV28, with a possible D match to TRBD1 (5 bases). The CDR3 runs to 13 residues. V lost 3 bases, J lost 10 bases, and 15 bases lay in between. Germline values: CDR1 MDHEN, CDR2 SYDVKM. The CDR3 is CASSFLTPGVYTF. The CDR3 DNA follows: TGTGCCAGCAGTTTTCTCACCCCGGGGGTCTACACCTTC.

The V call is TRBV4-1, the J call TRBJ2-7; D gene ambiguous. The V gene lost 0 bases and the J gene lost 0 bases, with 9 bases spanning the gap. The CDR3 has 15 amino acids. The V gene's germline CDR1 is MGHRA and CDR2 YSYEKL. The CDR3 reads CASSQEAPSSYEQYF. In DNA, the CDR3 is TGCGCCAGCAGCCAAGAGGCTCCAAGCTCCTACGAGCAGTACTTC.

The CDR3 bases are TGTGCCAGTAGTGCCACAGGGACGCATTTT. It translates to CASSATGTHF. The chain uses TRBV19 and TRBJ1-5; TRBD1 is a possible D gene (6 bases). Trimming took off 5 bases at V and 15 bases at J, with 11 bases between the two ends. From germline, CDR1 is LNHDA and CDR2 SQIVND (reference sequence). The CDR3 extends over 10 amino acids.

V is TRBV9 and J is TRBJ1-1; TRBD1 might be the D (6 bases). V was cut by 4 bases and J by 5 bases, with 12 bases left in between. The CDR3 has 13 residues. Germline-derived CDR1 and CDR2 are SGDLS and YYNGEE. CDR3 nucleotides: TGTGCCAGCAGCCAATGGGGGACAACTGAAGCTTTCTTT. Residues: CASSQWGTTEAFF.

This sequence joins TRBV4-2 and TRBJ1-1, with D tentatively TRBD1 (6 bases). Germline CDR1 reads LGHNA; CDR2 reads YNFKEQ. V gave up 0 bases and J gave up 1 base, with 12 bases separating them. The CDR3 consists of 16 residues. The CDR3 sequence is CASSQDATGTNTEAFF. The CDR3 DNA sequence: TGTGCCAGCAGCCAAGACGCCACAGGGACGAACACTGAAGCTTTCTTT.

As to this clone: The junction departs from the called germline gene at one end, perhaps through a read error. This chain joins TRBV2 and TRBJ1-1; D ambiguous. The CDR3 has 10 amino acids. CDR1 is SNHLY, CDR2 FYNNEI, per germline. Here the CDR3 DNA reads TGTGCCAGCAGTCGTGCGCAGCCCCGGTTT. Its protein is CASSRAQPRF.

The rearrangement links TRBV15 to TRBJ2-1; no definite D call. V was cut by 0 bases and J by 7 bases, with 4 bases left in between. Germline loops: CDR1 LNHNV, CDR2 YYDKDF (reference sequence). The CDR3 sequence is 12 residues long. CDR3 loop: CATSRDRNEQFF. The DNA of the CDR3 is TGTGCCACCAGCAGAGATCGGAATGAGCAGTTCTTC.

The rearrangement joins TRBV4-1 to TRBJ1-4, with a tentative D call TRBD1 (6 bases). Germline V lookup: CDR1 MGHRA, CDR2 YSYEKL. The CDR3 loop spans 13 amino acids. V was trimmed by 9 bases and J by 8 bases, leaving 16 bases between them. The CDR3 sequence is CASRQENGEKLFF. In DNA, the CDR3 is TGCGCCAGTAGACAGGAAAATGGAGAAAAACTGTTTTTT.

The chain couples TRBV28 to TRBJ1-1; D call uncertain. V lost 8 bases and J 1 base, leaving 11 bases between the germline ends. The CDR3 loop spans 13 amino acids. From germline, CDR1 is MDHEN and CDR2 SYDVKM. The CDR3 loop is CASQRPPNTEAFF. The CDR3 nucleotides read TGTGCCAGCCAGCGGCCCCCGAACACTGAAGCTTTCTTT.

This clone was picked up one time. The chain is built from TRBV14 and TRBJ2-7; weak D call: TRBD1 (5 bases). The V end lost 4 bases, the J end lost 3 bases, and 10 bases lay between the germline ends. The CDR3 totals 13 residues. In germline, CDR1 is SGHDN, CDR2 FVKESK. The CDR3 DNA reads TGTGCCAGCAGCCTACTTAGGGGCTACGAGCAGTACTTC. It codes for CASSLLRGYEQYF.

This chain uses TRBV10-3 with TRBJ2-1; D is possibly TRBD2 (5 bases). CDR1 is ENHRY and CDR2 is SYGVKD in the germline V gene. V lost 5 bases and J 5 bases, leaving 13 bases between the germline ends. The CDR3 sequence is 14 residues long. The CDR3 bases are TGTGCCATCAGTCCGGCGGGTCGAAACAATGAGCAGTTCTTC. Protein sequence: CAISPAGRNNEQFF.

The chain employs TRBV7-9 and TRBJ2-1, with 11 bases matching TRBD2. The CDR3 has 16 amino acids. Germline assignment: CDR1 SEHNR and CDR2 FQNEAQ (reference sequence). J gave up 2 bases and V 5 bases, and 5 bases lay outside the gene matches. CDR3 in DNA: TGTGCCAGCAGCCCCCGACTAGCGGGGCCCTACAATGAGCAGTTCTTC. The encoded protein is CASSPRLAGPYNEQFF.

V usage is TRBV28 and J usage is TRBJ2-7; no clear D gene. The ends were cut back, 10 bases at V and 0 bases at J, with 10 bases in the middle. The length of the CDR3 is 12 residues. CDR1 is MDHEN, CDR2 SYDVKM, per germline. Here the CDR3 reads CATGRNSYEQYF. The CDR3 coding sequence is TGTGCCACCGGACGGAACTCCTACGAGCAGTACTTC.

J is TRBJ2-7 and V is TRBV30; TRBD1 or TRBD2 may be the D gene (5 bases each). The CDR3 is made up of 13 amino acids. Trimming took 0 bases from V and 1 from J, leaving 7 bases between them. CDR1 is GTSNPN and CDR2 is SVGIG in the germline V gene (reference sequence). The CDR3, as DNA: TGTGCCTGGAGTGTTGGGGGATCCTACGAGCAGTACTTC. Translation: CAWSVGGSYEQYF.

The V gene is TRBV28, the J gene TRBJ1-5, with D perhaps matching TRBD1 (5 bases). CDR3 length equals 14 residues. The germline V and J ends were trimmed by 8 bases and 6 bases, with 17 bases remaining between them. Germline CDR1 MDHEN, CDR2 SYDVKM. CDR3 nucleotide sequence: TGTGCCAGCGGGGGATATGGCGATGCTCAGCCCCAGCATTTT. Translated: CASGGYGDAQPQHF.

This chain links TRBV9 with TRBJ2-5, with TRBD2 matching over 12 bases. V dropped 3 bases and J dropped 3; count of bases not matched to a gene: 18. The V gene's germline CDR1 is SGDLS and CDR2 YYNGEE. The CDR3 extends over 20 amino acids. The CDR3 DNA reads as TGTGCCAGCAGCGCTACAGGGTCTTTTTGGCTAGCGGGAGGGGAAGAGACCCAGTACTTC. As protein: CASSATGSFWLAGGEETQYF.

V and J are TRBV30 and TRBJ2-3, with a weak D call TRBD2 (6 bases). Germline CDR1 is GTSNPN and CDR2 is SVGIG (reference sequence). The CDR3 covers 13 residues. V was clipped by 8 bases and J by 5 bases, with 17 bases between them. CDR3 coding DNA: TGTGCCGGGGACTCTGGGGCTGGAGATACGCAGTATTTT. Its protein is CAGDSGAGDTQYF.

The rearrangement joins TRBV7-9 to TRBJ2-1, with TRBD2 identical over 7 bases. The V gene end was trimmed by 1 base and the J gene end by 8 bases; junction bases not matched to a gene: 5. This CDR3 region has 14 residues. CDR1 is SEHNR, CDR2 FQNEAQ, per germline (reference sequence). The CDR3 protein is CASSLGPGGHEQFF. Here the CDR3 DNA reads TGTGCCAGCAGCTTAGGACCGGGAGGACATGAGCAGTTCTTC. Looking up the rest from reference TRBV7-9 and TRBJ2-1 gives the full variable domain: DTGVSQNPRHKITKRGQNVTFRCDPISEHNRLYWYRQTLGQGPEFLTYFQNEAQLEKSRLLSDRFSAERPKGSFSTLEIQRTEQGDSAMYLCASSLGPGGHEQFFGPGTRLTVL.

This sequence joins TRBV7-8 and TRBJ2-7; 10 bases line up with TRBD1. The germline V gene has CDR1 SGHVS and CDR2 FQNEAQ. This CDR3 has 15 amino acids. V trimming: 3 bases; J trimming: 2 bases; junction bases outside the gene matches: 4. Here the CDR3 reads CASSFPGQGTYEQYF. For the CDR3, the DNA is TGTGCCAGCAGCTTCCCGGGACAGGGGACCTACGAGCAGTACTTC.

The CDR3 here is CASSPSPGQVQETQYF. Written as DNA, the CDR3 is TGTGCCAGCAGTCCCTCTCCCGGACAGGTCCAAGAGACCCAGTACTTC. The rearrangement links TRBV6-6 to TRBJ2-5, with 7 nucleotides matching TRBD1. Germline-derived CDR1 and CDR2 are MNHNY and SVGAGI (reference sequence). Losses at the gene ends were 5 bases for V and 1 base for J; bases not matched to a gene: 10. CDR3 length: 16 amino acids.

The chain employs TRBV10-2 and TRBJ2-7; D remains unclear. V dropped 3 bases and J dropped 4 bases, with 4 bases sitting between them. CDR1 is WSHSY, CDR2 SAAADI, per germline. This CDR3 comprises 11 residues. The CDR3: CASSDGYEQYF. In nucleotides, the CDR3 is TGCGCCAGCAGTGACGGGTACGAGCAGTACTTC.

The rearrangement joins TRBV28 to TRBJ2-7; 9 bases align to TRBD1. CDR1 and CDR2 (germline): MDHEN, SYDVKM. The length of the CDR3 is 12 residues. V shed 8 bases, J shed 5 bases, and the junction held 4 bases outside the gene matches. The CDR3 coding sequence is TGTGCCAGCGGGACAGGGCTCGACGAGCAGTACTTC. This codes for CASGTGLDEQYF.

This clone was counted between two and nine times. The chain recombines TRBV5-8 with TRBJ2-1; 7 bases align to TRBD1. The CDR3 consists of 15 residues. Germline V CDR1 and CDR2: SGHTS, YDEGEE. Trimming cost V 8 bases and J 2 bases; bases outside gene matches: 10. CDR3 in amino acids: CASNSGTVTYNEQFF. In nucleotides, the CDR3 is TGTGCCAGTAACTCCGGGACAGTGACCTACAATGAGCAGTTCTTC.